Listed here are 4 T cell receptor beta chains from one sample, sequenced in a study of cytomegalovirus exposure and HLA in healthy donors. Primers: 60 Vbeta forward and 13 Jbeta reverse. Sequenced by immunoSEQ multiplex PCR; TCRdb stores in-frame clones only, minus some. The table includes 90,000 to 120,000 clones, less than 80% detected once. The source material was PBMCs. These receptors all come from a man between 25 and 39 years old in good health and CMV-seronegative.

The V call is TRBV19, the J call TRBJ2-1, with 7 bases identical to TRBD2. With V trimmed by 3 bases and J by 8 bases, 13 bases remained unmatched. Germline-derived CDR1 and CDR2 are LNHDA and SQIVND (reference sequence). The CDR3 contains 16 residues. CDR3 sequence (DNA): TGTGCCAGTAGTATGTCTAGCGGTCTGGGGGTGGATGAGCAGTTCTTC. This gives the protein CASSMSSGLGVDEQFF.

V is TRBV6-1 and J is TRBJ2-5, with 13 bases aligning to TRBD2. This CDR3 has 17 residues. The germline V gene has CDR1 MNHNS and CDR2 SASEGT. J was trimmed by 4 bases and V by 1 base; bases with no gene match: 6. CDR3 nucleotides: TGTGCCAGCAGTGAAGGGACTAGCGGGAGTCGAGGAGAGACCCAGTACTTC. Encoded protein: CASSEGTSGSRGETQYF.

As to this clone: One junction end disagrees with the germline gene, perhaps due to a read error. The V gene is TRBV7-2, the J gene TRBJ2-5; 11 nucleotides agree with TRBD2. The germline V gene has CDR1 SGHTA and CDR2 FQGNSA. The CDR3 extends over 15 amino acids. The CDR3 DNA is TGTGCCAGCAGTTTTAGCGGGGGGGCCTTAGAGGCCCAGTACTTC. Translating gives CASSFSGGALEAQYF.

This chain uses TRBV15 with TRBJ1-4; weak D call: TRBD1 (5 bases). CDR3 length: 15 residues. The V end lost 1 base, the J end lost 5 bases, and 11 bases lay between the germline ends. From germline, CDR1 is LNHNV and CDR2 YYDKDF (reference sequence). Here the CDR3 reads CATSRVRAGNEKLFF. In nucleotides, the CDR3 is TGTGCCACCAGCAGAGTCCGGGCAGGGAATGAAAAACTGTTTTTT.